This is a list of T cell receptor beta chains from one sample in a study of blood T cells in healthy people across ages. Each CDR3 protein gets one entry after TCRdb re-called the 5' RACE reads with MiXCR. The data show about 1.6 million distinct CDR3 sequences, roughly 32% seen once. Source material: blood. These receptors were collected from a woman in her 30s in good health. CDR3s include the opening cysteine and the closing phenylalanine or tryptophan. A D gene is named only where the DNA matches it firmly. The size entry is marked missing in some rows and otherwise reads once, few, many or a size class.

TRBJ2-5	17	few	TRBV3-1	TRBD2	CASSQGRTGGIQETQYF	TGTGCCAGCAGCCAAGGTCGAACGGGGGGGATACAAGAGACCCAGTACTTC
TRBJ2-7	15	few	TRBV14	-	CASSQAHSGPYEQYF	TGTGCCAGCAGCCAAGCGCACAGTGGGCCCTACGAGCAGTACTTC
TRBJ2-2	13	-	TRBV5-6	-	CASRKDRAGELFF	TGTGCCAGCAGAAAAGACAGAGCCGGGGAGCTGTTTTTT
TRBJ2-7	12	many	TRBV7-2	TRBD1	CASLGQHHEQYF	TGTGCCAGCCTGGGACAGCACCACGAGCAGTACTTC
TRBJ2-3	13	many	TRBV7-3	TRBD2	CASGGGSTDTQYF	TGTGCCAGCGGCGGGGGTAGCACAGATACGCAGTATTTT
TRBJ1-2	15	-	TRBV10-2	TRBD1	CASRGGLGQNYGYTF	TGCGCCAGCAGAGGGGGCTTGGGACAAAACTATGGCTACACCTTC
TRBJ2-7	21	-	TRBV4-1	TRBD2	CASSRILLPGLVGGDAYEQYF	TGCGCCAGCAGCCGCATCCTACTCCCGGGACTAGTGGGGGGTGATGCCTACGAGCAGTACTTC
TRBJ1-2	15	many	TRBV4-1	-	CASSSTGVGGYGYTF	TGCGCCAGCAGCTCAACCGGGGTGGGGGGCTATGGCTACACCTTC
TRBJ2-3	12	many	TRBV7-8	-	CASSRPGNTQYF	TGTGCCAGCAGTCGACCAGGGAATACGCAGTATTTT
TRBJ1-1	15	few	TRBV20-1	TRBD1	CSARDPDRDIGEAFF	TGCAGTGCTAGAGATCCGGACAGGGATATTGGAGAGGCTTTCTTT
TRBJ2-1	15	-	TRBV12-3/TRBV12-4	-	CASSLEGGGEDEQFF	TGTGCCAGCAGTTTAGAGGGAGGGGGTGAGGATGAGCAGTTCTTC
TRBJ2-3	13	few	TRBV4-1	-	CASSQYRTDTQYF	TGCGCCAGCAGCCAATACCGAACAGATACGCAGTATTTT
TRBJ2-5	13	few	TRBV20-1	-	CSAAGKGIQTQYF	TGCAGTGCCGCAGGGAAGGGGATCCAGACCCAGTACTTC
TRBJ2-7	17	few	TRBV5-5	TRBD2	CASSLSISGSKANEQYF	TGTGCCAGCAGCTTGAGCATCAGCGGGAGTAAGGCGAACGAGCAGTACTTC
TRBJ2-7	14	-	TRBV6-1	-	CASRVRGNSYEQYF	TGTGCCAGCAGGGTTCGGGGTAACTCCTACGAGCAGTACTTC
TRBJ2-1	15	few	TRBV6-5	TRBD2	CASRTGGVSYNEQFF	TGTGCCAGCAGGACCGGGGGGGTTTCCTACAATGAGCAGTTCTTC
TRBJ1-2	16	few	TRBV20-1	TRBD1	CSARGRTGKANYGYTF	TGCAGTGCTAGAGGCCGGACAGGGAAAGCTAACTATGGCTACACCTTC
TRBJ2-5	15	many	TRBV10-3	-	CAIKKDGSSGETQYF	TGTGCCATCAAGAAGGACGGATCATCGGGGGAGACCCAGTACTTC
TRBJ2-1	15	-	TRBV4-1	-	CANSQHSGGRNEQFF	TGCGCCAACAGCCAACATAGTGGGGGCCGCAATGAGCAGTTCTTC
TRBJ2-1	15	many	TRBV4-1	TRBD1	CASSQGGTVYNEQFF	TGCGCCAGCAGCCAAGGGGGGACAGTTTACAATGAGCAGTTCTTC
TRBJ1-5	15	-	TRBV21-1	-	CASSPGRVCRQPQHF	TGTGCCAGCAGCCCTGGCAGGGTATGTAGGCAGCCCCAGCATTTT
TRBJ2-7	15	few	TRBV5-5	TRBD2	CASSLTSGETYEQYF	TGTGCCAGCAGCCTCACTAGCGGGGAAACCTACGAGCAGTACTTC
TRBJ2-7	14	-	TRBV27	TRBD1	CASRIQGGSYEQYF	TGTGCCAGCAGAATACAGGGGGGTTCCTACGAGCAGTACTTC
TRBJ2-7	13	many	TRBV10-3	-	CAISEGQPYEQYF	TGTGCCATCAGTGAGGGGCAGCCGTACGAGCAGTACTTC
TRBJ1-2	14	-	TRBV20-1	-	CSAPFGGTNYGYTF	TGCAGTGCTCCCTTCGGGGGTACGAACTATGGCTACACCTTC
TRBJ2-1	18	-	TRBV5-1	TRBD2	CASAVSGGSPGSYNEQFF	TGCGCCAGCGCGGTTAGCGGGGGGAGCCCCGGCTCCTACAATGAGCAGTTCTTC
TRBJ2-7	15	-	TRBV7-8	-	CASNQEWNERNEQYF	TGTGCCAGCAACCAAGAGTGGAACGAGCGAAACGAGCAGTACTTC
TRBJ1-6	16	-	TRBV27	-	CASSFSRGARNSPLHF	TGTGCCAGCAGTTTTTCTCGGGGGGCGCGCAATTCACCCCTCCACTTT
TRBJ2-7	13	few	TRBV20-1	-	CSARSSSRETWYF	TGCAGTGCTAGATCGAGTTCCAGGGAGACCTGGTACTTC
TRBJ2-1	17	-	TRBV7-9	TRBD2	CASSPQIPSGLYNEQFF	TGTGCCAGCAGCCCTCAAATCCCTAGCGGGCTCTACAATGAGCAGTTCTTC
TRBJ1-6	14	few	TRBV2	-	CASSELDGNSPLHF	TGTGCCAGCAGTGAGCTGGACGGAAATTCACCCCTCCACTTT
TRBJ2-3	15	few	TRBV4-1	-	CAKVHRAGITDTQYF	TGCGCCAAAGTCCACCGGGCGGGTATCACAGATACGCAGTATTTT
TRBJ2-1	15	-	TRBV7-2	TRBD1	CASSTDRGSYNERYF	TGTGCCAGCAGCACTGACAGGGGCTCCTACAATGAGCGGTACTTC